This T cell receptor (beta chain) was sequenced during a study of control samples from healthy donors and cancer patients. The protocol was immunoSEQ multiplex PCR, while the TCRdb copy is restricted to in-frame clones and leaves out a portion. Of approximately 94,000 clones listed, 70% to 90% are singletons. V dropped 5 bases and J dropped 0; count of bases not matched to a gene: 18. This CDR3 contains 19 residues. The germline CDR1 and CDR2 sequences are SGHNT and YENEEA. This receptor was obtained from a woman aged 45-59 years in good health. Sequencing input: blood. The chain couples TRBV11-3 to TRBJ2-7, with 8 bases aligning to TRBD2. CDR3 region: CASSPTGLATPISSYEQYF. The DNA for the CDR3 is TGTGCCAGCAGCCCAACTGGACTAGCCACTCCGATTAGCTCCTACGAGCAGTACTTC.